One T cell receptor beta chain is described in this entry. Generated by immunoSEQ multiplex PCR, the TCRdb table keeps only in-frame clones and is missing some. The sample carries roughly 82,000 clones, around 91% recorded once. The data were taken from a study of blood T cell repertoires in COVID-19. V dropped 0 bases and J dropped 0 bases, with 3 bases sitting between them. The germline V gene has CDR1 SGHNT and CDR2 YENEEA. CDR3 length equals 14 residues. Sequencing input: peripheral blood. The TCR originated in a woman aged 50 to 60 in a cohort sampled during active COVID-19. This chain connects TRBV11-3 to TRBJ2-1; D uncertain. CDR3 sequence (DNA): TGTGCCAGCAGCTTAGACAGCTCCTACAATGAGCAGTTCTTC. Protein: CASSLDSSYNEQFF.